A single T cell receptor beta chain is shown here with its context. From germline, CDR1 is MNHEY and CDR2 SVGAGI. There are 14 residues in the CDR3. After removal of 5 bases from V and 3 bases from J, the junction contained 3 bases not matched to a gene. This sample stems from a study of blood T cell repertoires in COVID-19. Turning to the study itself: Researchers got acute and convalescent COVID-19 samples from the United States, Italy and Spain.

The protocol was immunoSEQ multiplex PCR, while the TCRdb copy is restricted to in-frame clones and leaves out a portion. This sample has 180,000 or so clones; about nine tenths occur once, and the top ten carry approximately 1.4%. This receptor was obtained from a woman aged 50 to 65 with acute or convalescent COVID-19. The chain uses TRBV6-5 and TRBJ1-4; 7 bases line up with TRBD1. Specimen: peripheral blood. CDR3 DNA: TGTGCCAGCAGTACAGGGGCGCCTAATGAAAAACTGTTTTTT. This translates into CASSTGAPNEKLFF.